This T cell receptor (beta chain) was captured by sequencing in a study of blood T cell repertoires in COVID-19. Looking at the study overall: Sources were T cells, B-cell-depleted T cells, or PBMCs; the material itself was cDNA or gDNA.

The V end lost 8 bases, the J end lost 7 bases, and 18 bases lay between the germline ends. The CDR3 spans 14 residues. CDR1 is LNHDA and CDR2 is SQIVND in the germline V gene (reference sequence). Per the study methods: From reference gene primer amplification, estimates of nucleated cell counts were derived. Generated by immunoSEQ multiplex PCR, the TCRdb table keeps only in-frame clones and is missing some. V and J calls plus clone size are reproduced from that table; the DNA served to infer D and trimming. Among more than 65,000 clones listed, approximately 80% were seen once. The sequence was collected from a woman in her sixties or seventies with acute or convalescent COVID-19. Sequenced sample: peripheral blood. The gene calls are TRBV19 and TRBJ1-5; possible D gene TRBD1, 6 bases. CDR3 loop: CASCRDTAGQPQHF. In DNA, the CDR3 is TGTGCCAGTTGCCGGGACACCGCAGGACAGCCCCAGCATTTT.